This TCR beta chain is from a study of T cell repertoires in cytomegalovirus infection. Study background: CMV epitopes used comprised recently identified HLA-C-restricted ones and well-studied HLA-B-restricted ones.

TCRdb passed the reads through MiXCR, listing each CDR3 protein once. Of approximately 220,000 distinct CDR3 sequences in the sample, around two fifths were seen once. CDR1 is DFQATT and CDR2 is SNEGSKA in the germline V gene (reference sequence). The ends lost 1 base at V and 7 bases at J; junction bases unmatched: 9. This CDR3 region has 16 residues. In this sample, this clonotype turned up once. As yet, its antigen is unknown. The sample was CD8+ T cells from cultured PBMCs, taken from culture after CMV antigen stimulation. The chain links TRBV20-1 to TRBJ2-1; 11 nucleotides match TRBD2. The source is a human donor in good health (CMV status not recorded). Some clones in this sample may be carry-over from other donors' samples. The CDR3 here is CSARAPLSGGVNEQFF. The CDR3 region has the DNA TGCAGTGCTAGAGCCCCCCTTAGCGGGGGGGTGAATGAGCAGTTCTTC.